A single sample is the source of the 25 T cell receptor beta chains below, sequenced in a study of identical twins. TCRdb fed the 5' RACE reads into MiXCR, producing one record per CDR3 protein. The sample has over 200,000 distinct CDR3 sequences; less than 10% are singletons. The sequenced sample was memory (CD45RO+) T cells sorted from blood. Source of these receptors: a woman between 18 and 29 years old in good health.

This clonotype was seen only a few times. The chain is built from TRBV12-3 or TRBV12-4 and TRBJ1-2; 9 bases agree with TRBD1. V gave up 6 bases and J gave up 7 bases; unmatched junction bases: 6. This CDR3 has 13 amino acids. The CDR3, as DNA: TGTGCCAGCAGCCTGGGACAGGGTTTTGGCTACACCTTC. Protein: CASSLGQGFGYTF.

The CDR3, as DNA: TGTGCCAGCGGATTCTTTAGCGGGGTAGGGCAAGAGACCCAGTACTTC. As protein: CASGFFSGVGQETQYF. The V gene is TRBV6-1, the J gene TRBJ2-5; 8 bases align to TRBD2. V was pared by 8 bases and J by 2 bases, with 13 bases of the junction left unmatched. The V gene's germline CDR1 is MNHNS and CDR2 SASEGT. The CDR3 contains 16 residues.

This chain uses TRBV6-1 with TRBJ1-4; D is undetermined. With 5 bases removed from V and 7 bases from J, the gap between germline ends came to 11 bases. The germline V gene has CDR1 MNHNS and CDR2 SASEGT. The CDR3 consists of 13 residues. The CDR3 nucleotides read TGTGCCAGCAGTCAGGCGGGGAGTGAAAAACTGTTTTTT. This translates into CASSQAGSEKLFF.

The CDR3 sequence is CASSFTGSKMNTEAFF. In nucleotides, the CDR3 is TGTGCCAGCAGTTTCACAGGGTCTAAGATGAACACTGAAGCTTTCTTT. The J gene is TRBJ1-1, the V gene TRBV12-3 or TRBV12-4; possible D gene TRBD1, 6 bases. The CDR3 extends over 16 amino acids. Trimming pared 3 bases from V and 0 bases from J, leaving 14 bases between.

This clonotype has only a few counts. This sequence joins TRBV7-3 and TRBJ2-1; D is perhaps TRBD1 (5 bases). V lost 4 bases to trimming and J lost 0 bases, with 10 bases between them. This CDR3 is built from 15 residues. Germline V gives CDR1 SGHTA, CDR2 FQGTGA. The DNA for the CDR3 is TGTGCCAGCAGCTCACAGGCTAGCTCCTACAATGAGCAGTTCTTC. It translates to CASSSQASSYNEQFF.

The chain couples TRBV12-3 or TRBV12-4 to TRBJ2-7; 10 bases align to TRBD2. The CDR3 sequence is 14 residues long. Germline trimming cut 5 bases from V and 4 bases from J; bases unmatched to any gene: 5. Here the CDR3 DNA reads TGTGCCAGCAGTCGGACTAGCGGAGTTTACGAGCAGTACTTC. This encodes CASSRTSGVYEQYF.

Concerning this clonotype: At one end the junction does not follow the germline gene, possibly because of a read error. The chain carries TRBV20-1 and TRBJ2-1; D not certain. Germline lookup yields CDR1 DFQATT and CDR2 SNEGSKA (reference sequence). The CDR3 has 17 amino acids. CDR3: CCARERIGLVLNNEQFF. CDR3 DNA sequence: TGCTGTGCCAGAGAAAGGATTGGGCTGGTGCTAAACAATGAGCAGTTCTTC.

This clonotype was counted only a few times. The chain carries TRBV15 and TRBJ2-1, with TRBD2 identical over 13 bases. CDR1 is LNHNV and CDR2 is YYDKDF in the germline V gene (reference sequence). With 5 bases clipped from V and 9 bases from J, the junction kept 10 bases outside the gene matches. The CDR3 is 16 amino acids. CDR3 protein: CATSLMRTSGSPEQFF. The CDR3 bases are TGTGCCACCAGCCTGATGAGGACTAGCGGGAGCCCTGAGCAGTTCTTC.

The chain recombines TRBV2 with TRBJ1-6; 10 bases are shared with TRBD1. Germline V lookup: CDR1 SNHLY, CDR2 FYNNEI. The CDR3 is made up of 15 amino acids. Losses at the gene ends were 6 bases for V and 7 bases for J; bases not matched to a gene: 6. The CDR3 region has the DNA TGTGCCAGCAGGCCCGGGACAGGGGAGAATTCACCCCTCCACTTT. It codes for CASRPGTGENSPLHF.

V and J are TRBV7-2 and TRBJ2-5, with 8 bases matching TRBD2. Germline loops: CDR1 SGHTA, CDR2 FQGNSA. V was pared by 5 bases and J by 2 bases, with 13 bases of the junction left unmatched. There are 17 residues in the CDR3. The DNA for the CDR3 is TGTGCCAGCAGCCCGGGAGGGGCGGGGGGTCATCAAGAGACCCAGTACTTC. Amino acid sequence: CASSPGGAGGHQETQYF.

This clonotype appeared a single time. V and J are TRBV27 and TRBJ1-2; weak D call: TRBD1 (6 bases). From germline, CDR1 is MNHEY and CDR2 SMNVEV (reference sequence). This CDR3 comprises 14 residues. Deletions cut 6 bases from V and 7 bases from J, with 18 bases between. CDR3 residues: CASRTRGWESGYTF. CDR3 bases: TGTGCCAGCAGAACGAGGGGGTGGGAAAGTGGCTACACCTTC.

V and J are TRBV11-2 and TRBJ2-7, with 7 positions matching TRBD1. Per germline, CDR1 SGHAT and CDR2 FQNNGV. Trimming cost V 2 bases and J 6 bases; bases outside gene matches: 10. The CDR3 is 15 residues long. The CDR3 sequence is CASSLTTGVRVEQYF. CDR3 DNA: TGTGCCAGCAGCTTAACCACAGGGGTGAGGGTCGAGCAGTACTTC.

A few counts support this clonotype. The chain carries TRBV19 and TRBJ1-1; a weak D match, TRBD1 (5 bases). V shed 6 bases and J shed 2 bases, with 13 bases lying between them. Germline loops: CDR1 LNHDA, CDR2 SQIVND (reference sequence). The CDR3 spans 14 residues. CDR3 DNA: TGTGCCAGTAGGATGACAGCCATCAACACTGAAGCTTTCTTT. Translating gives CASRMTAINTEAFF.

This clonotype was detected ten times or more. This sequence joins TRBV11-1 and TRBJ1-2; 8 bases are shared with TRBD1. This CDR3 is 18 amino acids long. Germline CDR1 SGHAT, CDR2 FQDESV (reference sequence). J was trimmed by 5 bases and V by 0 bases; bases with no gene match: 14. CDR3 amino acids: CASSLADRAIRIRYGYTF. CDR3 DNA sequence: TGTGCCAGCAGCTTAGCGGACAGGGCCATCCGGATTAGATATGGCTACACCTTC.

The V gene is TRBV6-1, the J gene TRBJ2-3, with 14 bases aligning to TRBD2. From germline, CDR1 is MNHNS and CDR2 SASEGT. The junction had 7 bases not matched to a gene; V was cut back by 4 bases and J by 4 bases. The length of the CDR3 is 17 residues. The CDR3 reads CASSVFLTSGGADTQYF. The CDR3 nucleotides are TGTGCCAGCAGTGTTTTTTTGACTAGCGGGGGGGCAGATACGCAGTATTTT.

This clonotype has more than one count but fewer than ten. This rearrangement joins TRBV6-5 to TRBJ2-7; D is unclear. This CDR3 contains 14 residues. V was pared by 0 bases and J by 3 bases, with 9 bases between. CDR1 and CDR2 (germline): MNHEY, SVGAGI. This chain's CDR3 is CASSYSGNRYEQYF. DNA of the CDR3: TGTGCCAGCAGTTACTCGGGGAATCGCTACGAGCAGTACTTC.

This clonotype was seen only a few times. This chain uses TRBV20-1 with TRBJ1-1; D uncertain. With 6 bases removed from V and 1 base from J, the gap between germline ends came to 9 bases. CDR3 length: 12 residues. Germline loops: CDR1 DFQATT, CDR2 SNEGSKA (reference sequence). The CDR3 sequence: CSARFQNTEAFF. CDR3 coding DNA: TGCAGTGCCCGTTTCCAGAACACTGAAGCTTTCTTT.

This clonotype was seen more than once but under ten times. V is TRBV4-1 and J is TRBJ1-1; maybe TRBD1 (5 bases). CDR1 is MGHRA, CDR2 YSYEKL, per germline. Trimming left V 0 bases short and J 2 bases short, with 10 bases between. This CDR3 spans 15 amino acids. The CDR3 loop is CASSQDRQTNTEAFF. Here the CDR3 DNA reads TGCGCCAGCAGCCAAGATCGACAGACAAACACTGAAGCTTTCTTT.

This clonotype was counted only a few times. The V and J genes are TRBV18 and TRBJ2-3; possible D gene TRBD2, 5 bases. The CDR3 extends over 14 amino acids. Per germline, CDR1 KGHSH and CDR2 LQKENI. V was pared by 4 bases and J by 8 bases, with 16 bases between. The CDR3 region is CASSQHQLGSTQYF. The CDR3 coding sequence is TGTGCCAGCTCACAACACCAACTAGGGAGTACGCAGTATTTT.

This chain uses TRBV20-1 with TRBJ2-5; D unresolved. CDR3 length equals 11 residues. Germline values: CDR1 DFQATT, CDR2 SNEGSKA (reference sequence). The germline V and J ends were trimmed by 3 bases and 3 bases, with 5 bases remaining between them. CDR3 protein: CSARGEETQYF. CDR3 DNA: TGCAGTGCTAGGGGTGAAGAGACCCAGTACTTC.

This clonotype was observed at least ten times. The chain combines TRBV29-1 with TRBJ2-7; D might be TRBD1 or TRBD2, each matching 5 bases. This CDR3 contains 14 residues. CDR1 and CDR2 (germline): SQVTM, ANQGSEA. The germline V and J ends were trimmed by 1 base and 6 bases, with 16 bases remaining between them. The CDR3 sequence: CSVEAARAGGEQYF. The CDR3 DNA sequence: TGCAGCGTTGAAGCCGCCAGGGCCGGAGGCGAGCAGTACTTC.

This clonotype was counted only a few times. The DNA for the CDR3 is TGCAGTGCCCTTAGCCGGGTGGAGACCCAGTACTTC. Amino acid sequence: CSALSRVETQYF. This chain connects TRBV20-1 to TRBJ2-5; unclear D gene. V lost 6 bases and J 5 bases, leaving 13 bases between the germline ends. CDR1 and CDR2 (germline): DFQATT, SNEGSKA (reference sequence). The CDR3 loop spans 12 amino acids.

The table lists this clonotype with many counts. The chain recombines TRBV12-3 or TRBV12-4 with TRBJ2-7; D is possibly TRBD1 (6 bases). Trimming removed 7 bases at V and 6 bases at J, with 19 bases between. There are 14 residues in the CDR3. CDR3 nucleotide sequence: TGTGCCAGCACCCCCGGGACACTTGTTTCCGAGCAGTACTTC. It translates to CASTPGTLVSEQYF.

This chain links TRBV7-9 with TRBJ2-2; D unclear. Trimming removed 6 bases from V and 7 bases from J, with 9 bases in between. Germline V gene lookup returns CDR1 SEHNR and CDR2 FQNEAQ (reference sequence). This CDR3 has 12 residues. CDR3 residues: CASRRLGGELFF. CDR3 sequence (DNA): TGTGCCAGCAGACGTCTAGGCGGGGAGCTGTTTTTT.

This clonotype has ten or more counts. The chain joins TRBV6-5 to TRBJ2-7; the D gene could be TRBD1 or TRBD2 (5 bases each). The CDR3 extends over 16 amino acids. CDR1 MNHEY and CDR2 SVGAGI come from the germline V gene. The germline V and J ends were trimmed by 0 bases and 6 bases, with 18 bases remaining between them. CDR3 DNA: TGTGCCAGCAGTTACTCGGGACGGCCACGTGGGTCCGAGCAGTACTTC. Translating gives CASSYSGRPRGSEQYF.